This TCR beta chain is drawn from a study of monozygotic twins with inflammatory bowel disease. General observations from the study: Among IBD patients, TCRbeta diversity (inverse Simpson) was lower than in healthy co-twins.

TCRdb re-analyzed the 5' RACE reads; it lists each CDR3 protein once, without DNA. The listing contains more than 120,000 distinct CDR3 sequences. This CDR3 spans 14 amino acids. Germline CDR1 SGHRS, CDR2 YFSETQ. Points on this clonotype: Its target is not known.

The receptor comes from a human donor with ulcerative colitis or Crohn's disease, or a healthy co-twin of an affected twin (not recorded which). This chain connects TRBV5-1 to TRBJ1-5; without DNA, the TCRdb call of TRBD1 cannot be checked. Sequencing was done on a sample of blood. The CDR3 protein is CASSPGTGGMPQHF.